This TCR beta chain emerged from a study of T cells in Graves' hyperthyroidism and ophthalmopathy. This clonotype came up a few times. V was clipped by 5 bases and J by 11 bases, with 13 bases between them. This CDR3 is built from 10 residues. Germline V gene sequence: CDR1 DFQATT, CDR2 SNEGSKA (reference sequence). Diagnosing involved the use of clinical symptoms, serum thyroxine and TRAb, thyroid ultrasound and orbital computed tomography. RNA transcripts were the template for amplifying TCR beta CDR3 regions. First-round RT-PCR of the TCR CDR3 relied on the HTBI primer set. TCRdb re-analysed the multiplex PCR reads in MiXCR, keeping a single row per CDR3 protein. The sample includes around 540,000 distinct CDR3 sequences, under 60% of them seen just once.

Sequences were obtained from peripheral blood or thyroid tissue (not recorded which). V usage is TRBV20-1 and J usage is TRBJ2-7; D ambiguous. This clonotype originated in a woman aged 18-29 years with Graves' hyperthyroidism. The CDR3 region has the DNA TGCAGTGCTGGCAATATGGCGGAGTACTTC. It encodes CSAGNMAEYF.